This T cell receptor (beta chain) was profiled in a study of T cell responses to AZD1222 COVID-19 vaccine. The table came from immunoSEQ multiplex PCR; TCRdb's copy has only in-frame clones and leaves some out. The table shows 140,000 to 150,000 clones, with 85% to 95% occurring only once. Note on this clone: What it binds is unknown.

Overall study findings and caveats: Donors were largely white British and mainly female; clonal diversity was possibly underestimated.

This CDR3 is built from 13 residues. Looked up from germline, CDR1 is SQVTM and CDR2 is ANQGSEA. Trimming at V came to 4 bases and at J to 5 bases, leaving 5 bases not matched to a gene. This TCR was recovered from an adult in good health. This chain uses TRBV29-1 with TRBJ2-7; TRBD1 agrees at 10 bases. The input for sequencing was peripheral blood, taken on day 0 of AZD1222 vaccination. The chain's CDR3 is CSVVGTGEHEQYF. The CDR3 nucleotides are TGCAGCGTTGTTGGGACAGGGGAGCACGAGCAGTACTTC.